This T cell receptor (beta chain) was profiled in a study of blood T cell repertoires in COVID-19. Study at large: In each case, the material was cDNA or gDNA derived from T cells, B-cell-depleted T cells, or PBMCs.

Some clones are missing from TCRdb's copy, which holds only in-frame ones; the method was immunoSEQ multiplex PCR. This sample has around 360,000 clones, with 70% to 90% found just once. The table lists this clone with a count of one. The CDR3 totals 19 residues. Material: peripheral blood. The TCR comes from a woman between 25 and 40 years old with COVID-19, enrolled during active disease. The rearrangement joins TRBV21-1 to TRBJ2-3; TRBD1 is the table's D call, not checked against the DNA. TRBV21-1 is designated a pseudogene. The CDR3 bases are TGTGCCAGCAGCAAAGCGGGGGCAACCGGTGCCTCTAGCACAGATACGCAGTATTTT. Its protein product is CASSKAGATGASSTDTQYF.